The 26 T cell receptor beta chains in this list originate from one sample, sequenced in a study of PD-1 blockade in classical Hodgkin lymphoma. The method was immunoSEQ multiplex PCR; TCRdb's version includes in-frame clones alone and lacks a portion of them. The sample records about 30,000 clones, around 71% being singletons. Every patient experienced relapse after autologous stem cell transplantation, and brentuximab vedotin exposure varied. Sample: peripheral blood mononuclear cells (PBMCs), taken before the second cycle of nivolumab. The receptor set was obtained from a human donor with classical Hodgkin lymphoma.

The chain carries TRBV4-1 and TRBJ2-1, with 14 bases lining up with TRBD2. Unmatched junction bases numbered 12, after V lost 6 bases and J lost 2 bases. This CDR3 is built from 19 residues. CDR1 and CDR2 (germline): MGHRA, YSYEKL. The CDR3 sequence: CASRLGLAGGRRTYNEQFF. CDR3 nucleotide sequence: TGCGCCAGCAGACTCGGACTAGCGGGAGGTAGGAGGACCTACAATGAGCAGTTCTTC.

Concerning this clone itself: Compared with germline, one end of the junction differs, possibly owing to a read error. This same CDR3 is encoded by further DNA sequences in the sample. V and J are TRBV4-3 and TRBJ2-7, with D perhaps matching TRBD1 (6 bases). This CDR3 is built from 16 residues. Germline-derived CDR1 and CDR2 are LGHNA and YSLEER. CDR3 DNA sequence: TGCGCCAGCAGCCAAGAAGTCTGGGGGCGGAACTACGAGCAGTATTTC. Translated: CASSQEVWGRNYEQYF.

This clone rates as medium-sized (0.01 to 0.1%). The V and J genes are TRBV27 and TRBJ2-2; D unclear. Trimming cost V 2 bases and J 6 bases, with 13 bases left between them. CDR3 size: 15 residues. The germline gives CDR1 MNHEY, CDR2 SMNVEV (reference sequence). CDR3 region: CASSLTGSVSGELFF. CDR3 in DNA: TGTGCCAGCAGTTTAACCGGGTCAGTATCCGGGGAGCTGTTTTTT.

DNA for the CDR3: TGTGCCAGCAGCGCACCAACAGGGGATAAACTGTTTTTT. Protein product: CASSAPTGDKLFF. This sequence joins TRBV7-9 and TRBJ1-4; 7 positions agree with TRBD1. J was trimmed by 11 bases and V by 5 bases; bases with no gene match: 8. Germline loops: CDR1 SEHNR, CDR2 FQNEAQ (reference sequence). The CDR3 is made up of 13 amino acids.

CDR3 DNA sequence: TGTGCCAGTAGTATAGTTTGGTATGAGACCCAGTACTTC. Its protein product is CASSIVWYETQYF. The gene calls are TRBV19 and TRBJ2-5; D is unclear. V was trimmed by 1 base and J by 5 bases, leaving 8 bases between them. Germline V CDR1 and CDR2: LNHDA, SQIVND (reference sequence). The CDR3 contains 13 residues. Together with reference TRBV19 and TRBJ2-5, the CDR3 gives the full variable domain: DGGITQSPKYLFRKEGQNVTLSCEQNLNHDAMYWYRQDPGQGLRLIYYSQIVNDFQKGDIAEGYSVSREKKESFPLTVTSAQKNPTAFYLCASSIVWYETQYFGPGTRLLVL.

V usage is TRBV2 and J usage is TRBJ2-1, with 12 bases lining up with TRBD2. The junction had 11 bases not matched to a gene; V was cut back by 2 bases and J by 0 bases. CDR3 length: 20 residues. Germline CDR1 is SNHLY and CDR2 is FYNNEI. The CDR3 is CASSELVGLAGTSSYNEQFF. In nucleotides, the CDR3 is TGTGCCAGCAGTGAACTTGTTGGACTAGCGGGGACAAGCTCCTACAATGAGCAGTTCTTC.

V usage is TRBV6-6 and J usage is TRBJ1-2, with 7 bases fitting TRBD1. Looked up from germline, CDR1 is MNHNY and CDR2 is SVGAGI (reference sequence). With V trimmed by 4 bases and J by 11 bases, 7 bases remained unmatched. This CDR3 has 12 residues. This CDR3 is CASSSGQPGYTF. CDR3 DNA: TGTGCCAGCAGTTCGGGACAGCCTGGGTACACCTTC.

This clone was counted only a few times. The V gene is TRBV9, the J gene TRBJ2-2, with 9 positions matching TRBD2. The CDR3 contains 22 residues. J lost 1 base, V lost 0 bases, and 19 bases had no gene match. Germline-derived CDR1 and CDR2 are SGDLS and YYNGEE. The CDR3 reads CASSVGASGVLNVHKNTGELFF. Written as DNA, the CDR3 is TGTGCCAGCAGCGTAGGGGCTAGCGGGGTGCTCAACGTACATAAGAACACCGGGGAGCTGTTTTTT.

The chain combines TRBV6-5 with TRBJ1-2; D gene ambiguous. CDR1 and CDR2 (germline): MNHEY, SVGAGI. V shed 4 bases and J shed 4 bases, with 16 bases lying between them. CDR3 length: 15 amino acids. This CDR3 is CASSSPHLAGYGYTF. The CDR3 region has the DNA TGTGCCAGCAGTTCCCCCCACCTGGCTGGCTATGGCTACACCTTC.

This clone is categorized as medium-sized. The chain carries TRBV19 and TRBJ1-4; 8 bases map to TRBD1. Germline lookup yields CDR1 LNHDA and CDR2 SQIVND (reference sequence). CDR3 length equals 14 residues. J gave up 7 bases and V 3 bases, and 4 bases lay outside the gene matches. This CDR3 reads CASSISGGPEKLFF. The CDR3 DNA is TGTGCCAGTAGTATTTCAGGGGGCCCTGAAAAACTGTTTTTT.

The V and J genes are TRBV5-1 and TRBJ2-1; D is unresolved. The CDR3 extends over 15 amino acids. In germline, CDR1 is SGHRS, CDR2 YFSETQ. V was pared by 2 bases and J by 4 bases, with 13 bases between. This CDR3 is CASSFGGVLYNEQFF. Here the CDR3 DNA reads TGCGCCAGCAGCTTTGGTGGGGTCCTTTACAATGAGCAGTTCTTC.

Only one count was recorded for this clone. As DNA, the CDR3 is TGCGCCAGCCGACTAGCGGAATATAGCACAGATACGCAGTATTTT. It encodes CASRLAEYSTDTQYF. The chain uses TRBV5-1 and TRBJ2-3, with 9 nucleotides matching TRBD2. The CDR3 consists of 15 residues. Per germline, CDR1 SGHRS and CDR2 YFSETQ. The V and J ends lost 7 bases and 0 bases, in that order; junction bases with no gene match: 6.

The CDR3 is CASVPAGANQPQHF. Written as DNA, the CDR3 is TGTGCCAGCGTCCCTGCGGGCGCAAATCAGCCCCAGCATTTT. The chain has TRBV28 and TRBJ1-5; D gene uncertain. CDR3 length equals 14 residues. V lost 8 bases and J lost 4, with 15 bases in between. The germline V gene has CDR1 MDHEN and CDR2 SYDVKM. Together with reference TRBV28 and TRBJ1-5, the CDR3 gives the full variable domain: DVKVTQSSRYLVKRTGEKVFLECVQDMDHENMFWYRQDPGLGLRLIYFSYDVKMKEKGDIPEGYSVSREKKERFSLILESASTNQTSMYLCASVPAGANQPQHFGDGTRLSIL.

This chain links TRBV19 with TRBJ1-4; TRBD1 matches at 7 bases. Germline V CDR1 and CDR2: LNHDA, SQIVND (reference sequence). Unmatched junction bases numbered 8, after V lost 3 bases and J lost 7 bases. The CDR3 covers 15 residues. In nucleotides, the CDR3 is TGTGCCAGTAGTATTCTAACAGGGGAGGCTGAAAAACTGTTTTTT. Amino acid sequence: CASSILTGEAEKLFF.

The chain couples TRBV6-6 to TRBJ2-2; D remains ambiguous. CDR1 MNHNY and CDR2 SVGAGI come from the germline V gene (reference sequence). V was trimmed by 6 bases and J by 7 bases, leaving 9 bases between them. This CDR3 spans 12 amino acids. The CDR3 reads CASRPDVGELFF. The CDR3 DNA is TGTGCCAGCAGACCGGATGTCGGGGAGCTGTTTTTT.

This chain links TRBV9 with TRBJ1-1; a possible D gene is TRBD1 (5 bases). Germline lookup yields CDR1 SGDLS and CDR2 YYNGEE. Trimming removed 1 base from V and 1 base from J, with 17 bases in between. CDR3 length equals 17 residues. CDR3 loop: CASSVHSGPRANTEAFF. CDR3 DNA sequence: TGTGCCAGCAGCGTACATTCGGGACCCAGAGCGAACACTGAAGCTTTCTTT.

The chain joins TRBV28 to TRBJ1-6; 7 bases fit TRBD1. CDR3 length: 15 amino acids. The V gene's germline CDR1 is MDHEN and CDR2 SYDVKM. Trimming cost V 6 bases and J 5 bases; bases outside gene matches: 7. The CDR3 region has the DNA TGTGCCAGCAGCCCCACAGGGGTTAATAATTCACCCCTCCACTTT. Translation gives CASSPTGVNNSPLHF.

This chain links TRBV5-6 with TRBJ2-6; no clear D. Germline CDR1 is SGHDT and CDR2 is YYEEEE. This CDR3 comprises 15 residues. V lost 0 bases and J lost 0, with 4 bases in between. This CDR3 reads CASSLVGSGANVLTF. The CDR3 DNA follows: TGTGCCAGCAGCTTGGTCGGCTCTGGGGCCAACGTCCTGACTTTC. Supplemented by reference TRBV5-6 and TRBJ2-6, the full variable domain reads DAGVTQSPTHLIKTRGQQVTLRCSPKSGHDTVSWYQQALGQGPQFIFQYYEEEERQRGNFPDRFSGHQFPNYSSELNVNALLLGDSALYLCASSLVGSGANVLTFGAGSRLTVL.

The DNA of the CDR3 is TGTGCCAGCAGTGACTGGCTAGCGGGAGGGCCAACCCAAGAGACCCAGTACTTC. Its translation: CASSDWLAGGPTQETQYF. V usage is TRBV25-1 and J usage is TRBJ2-5, with 12 nucleotides matching TRBD2. This CDR3 comprises 18 residues. The germline gives CDR1 MGHDK, CDR2 SYGVNS. Unmatched junction bases numbered 9, after V lost 3 bases and J lost 1 base.

The DNA of the CDR3 is TGTGCCAGCAGCAAAGCCCCCGGGACAGGGGTTGGGGAGCAGTACTTC. This codes for CASSKAPGTGVGEQYF. This chain uses TRBV21-1 with TRBJ2-7; TRBD1 is the table's D call, not checked against the DNA. TRBV21-1 counts as a pseudogene. The CDR3 has 16 residues.

The chain links TRBV21-1 to TRBJ2-1; the tabulated D call, TRBD2, remains unverified against the DNA. TRBV21-1 has pseudogene status. The CDR3 is made up of 17 amino acids. CDR3 sequence reads: CASSKIGLAGTYNEQFF. DNA of the CDR3: TGTGCCAGCAGCAAAATAGGACTAGCGGGAACCTACAATGAGCAGTTCTTC.

The chain couples TRBV7-8 to TRBJ2-1, with 10 bases matching TRBD2. Germline trimming cut 0 bases from V and 5 bases from J; bases unmatched to any gene: 4. Germline V gene sequence: CDR1 SGHVS, CDR2 FQNEAQ. This CDR3 is 16 amino acids long. Written as DNA, the CDR3 is TGTGCCAGCAGCTTAGCTACTAGCGGGGTGGACAATGAGCAGTTCTTC. It encodes CASSLATSGVDNEQFF.

This clone was observed a handful of times. The rearrangement uses TRBV10-3 and TRBJ2-7; 8 bases agree with TRBD1. CDR3 size: 13 residues. Germline V gene lookup returns CDR1 ENHRY and CDR2 SYGVKD. Trimming removed 6 bases from V and 7 bases from J; junction bases left unmatched: 8. The CDR3 nucleotides read TGTGCCATCAGCTTGGACAGGGCGGGTGAGCAGTACTTC. Amino acid sequence: CAISLDRAGEQYF.

CDR3 sequence reads: CASSLEVGELFF. Written as DNA, the CDR3 is TGTGCCAGCAGCTTAGAAGTCGGGGAGCTGTTTTTT. This chain uses TRBV7-9 with TRBJ2-2; D is unresolved. Germline assignment: CDR1 SEHNR and CDR2 FQNEAQ (reference sequence). Trimming pared 1 base from V and 7 bases from J, leaving 4 bases between. This CDR3 contains 12 residues.

This sequence joins TRBV19 and TRBJ1-2, with D uncertain. The CDR3 spans 10 residues. The V end lost 9 bases, the J end lost 2 bases, and 4 bases lay between the germline ends. Germline CDR1 is LNHDA and CDR2 is SQIVND (reference sequence). The CDR3 DNA sequence: TGTGCCAGCGCGAACTATGGCTACACCTTC. The encoded protein is CASANYGYTF.

The V gene is TRBV28, the J gene TRBJ2-5; weak D call: TRBD1 (5 bases). The V and J ends lost 4 bases and 4 bases respectively, with 13 bases between them. There are 14 residues in the CDR3. In germline, CDR1 is MDHEN, CDR2 SYDVKM. The CDR3 region is CASSSPGLRETQYF. CDR3 nucleotides: TGTGCCAGCAGTTCTCCAGGGTTAAGAGAGACCCAGTACTTC.